These 9 T cell receptor beta chains came from one sample sequenced in a study of cytomegalovirus exposure and HLA in healthy donors. The study ran its PCR with 60 Vbeta and 13 Jbeta primers. The assay was immunoSEQ multiplex PCR, and TCRdb's table has in-frame clones only and misses some. Its listing shows over 100,000 clones. The sequencing input was PBMCs. The source of these receptors is a middle-aged woman in good health and CMV-seropositive.

The chain links TRBV5-6 to TRBJ2-6, with D possibly TRBD1 on 6 matching bases. CDR1 SGHDT and CDR2 YYEEEE come from the germline V gene. The ends were cut back, 2 bases at V and 0 bases at J, with 15 bases in the middle. CDR3 length equals 18 residues. CDR3 bases: TGTGCCAGCAGCTTTCGGACAGCTTCTATCTCTGGGGCCAACGTCCTGACTTTC. Translation gives CASSFRTASISGANVLTF.

The chain links TRBV4-1 to TRBJ2-7; D might be TRBD2 (5 bases). Trimming took 3 bases from V and 0 from J, leaving 15 bases between them. The CDR3 has 16 amino acids. Germline CDR1 reads MGHRA; CDR2 reads YSYEKL. CDR3 coding DNA: TGCGCCAGCAGCCAGACCCTCGGGGTCAGCTCCTACGAGCAGTACTTC. Translation gives CASSQTLGVSSYEQYF.

V is TRBV6-5 and J is TRBJ1-5; D not resolved. The V end was cut by 0 bases, the J end by 2 bases, with 5 bases between. From germline, CDR1 is MNHEY and CDR2 SVGAGI. This CDR3 comprises 14 residues. This CDR3 is CASSYSSGNQPQHF. In nucleotides, the CDR3 is TGTGCCAGCAGTTACTCCTCAGGCAATCAGCCCCAGCATTTT.

The V and J genes are TRBV19 and TRBJ2-7; 8 bases fit TRBD2. Per germline, CDR1 LNHDA and CDR2 SQIVND (reference sequence). J gave up 0 bases and V 1 base, and 2 bases lay outside the gene matches. CDR3 length equals 15 residues. CDR3 amino acids: CASSIATSGSYEQYF. As DNA, the CDR3 is TGTGCCAGTAGTATAGCCACTAGCGGCTCCTACGAGCAGTACTTC.

The rearrangement links TRBV29-1 to TRBJ1-1, with D tentatively TRBD1 (6 bases). Trimming removed 7 bases at V and 1 base at J, with 16 bases between. Germline loops: CDR1 SQVTM, CDR2 ANQGSEA. CDR3 length: 14 residues. Written as DNA, the CDR3 is TGCAGCGGGGCACGACAGGTGCCGAACACTGAAGCTTTCTTT. It encodes CSGARQVPNTEAFF.

The chain has TRBV5-1 and TRBJ2-1, with 13 bases aligning to TRBD2. Germline V gene sequence: CDR1 SGHRS, CDR2 YFSETQ. The V and J ends lost 9 bases and 7 bases, in that order; junction bases with no gene match: 7. CDR3 length: 14 residues. The CDR3 is CATSGLAGNNEQFF. In DNA form, the CDR3 reads TGCGCCACCTCGGGACTAGCGGGAAATAATGAGCAGTTCTTC.

V usage is TRBV18 and J usage is TRBJ2-7, with 12 bases aligning to TRBD2. This CDR3 has 14 amino acids. Germline loops: CDR1 KGHSH, CDR2 LQKENI. The trim removed 6 bases at V and 7 bases at J, leaving 7 bases unmatched. The CDR3 DNA reads TGTGCCAGCTCGGGGACTAGCGGGTCGGGAGAGCAGTACTTC. This codes for CASSGTSGSGEQYF.

The gene calls are TRBV7-3 and TRBJ2-3; TRBD2 is a possible D gene (5 bases). CDR1 is SGHTA, CDR2 FQGTGA, per germline. Trimming removed 5 bases from V and 11 bases from J, with 17 bases in between. The CDR3 has 13 residues. The CDR3 DNA follows: TGTGCCAGCAGCGTCCAACGGGATACGGGGCAGTATTTT. It yields the protein CASSVQRDTGQYF.

The rearrangement links TRBV7-9 to TRBJ2-7, with D unresolved. V was pared by 1 base and J by 2 bases, with 15 bases between. CDR3 length equals 16 residues. Germline CDR1 and CDR2: SEHNR and FQNEAQ (reference sequence). CDR3 sequence (DNA): TGTGCCAGCAGCTTAGTGTCTGGCGGTAACGCCTACGAGCAGTACTTC. It encodes CASSLVSGGNAYEQYF.